The 21 T cell receptor beta chains in this list originate from one sample, sequenced in a study of control samples from healthy donors and cancer patients. Using immunoSEQ multiplex PCR, the repertoire was profiled, and TCRdb retains in-frame clones only, with some absent. The sample has 30,000 to 40,000 clones; more than 70% are singletons. The sequenced sample was PBMCs. These receptors came from a woman aged 55 to 70 with lung cancer.

The genes are TRBV12-3 or TRBV12-4 and TRBJ1-5; no definite D call. The CDR3 sequence is 11 residues long. V was clipped by 2 bases and J by 9 bases, with 5 bases between them. The CDR3 DNA reads TGTGCCAGCAGTTTACGGTGGCCCCAGCATTTT. Amino acids: CASSLRWPQHF.

The chain has TRBV6-8 and TRBJ1-5, with D tentatively TRBD1 (6 bases). V lost 6 bases and J lost 5, with 20 bases in between. Germline lookup yields CDR1 MNHGY and CDR2 SAAAGT. The CDR3 is 16 residues long. The CDR3 sequence is CASRGDTGQADQPQHF. The CDR3 DNA follows: TGTGCCAGCAGGGGTGATACAGGGCAGGCTGATCAGCCCCAGCATTTT.

The chain joins TRBV6-6 to TRBJ1-6; no reliable D call. Trimming took 5 bases from V and 2 from J, leaving 19 bases between them. CDR1 and CDR2 from the germline V gene are MNHNY and SVGAGI (reference sequence). The CDR3 extends over 18 amino acids. The CDR3 reads CASSLGLAGSPYNSPLHF. The DNA for the CDR3 is TGTGCCAGCAGTCTGGGCCTGGCGGGGAGCCCCTATAATTCACCCCTCCACTTT.

This chain connects TRBV10-3 to TRBJ2-3, with 11 bases matching TRBD2. V dropped 6 bases and J dropped 1; count of bases not matched to a gene: 3. The V gene's germline CDR1 is ENHRY and CDR2 SYGVKD. The CDR3 loop spans 15 amino acids. In nucleotides, the CDR3 is TGTGCCATCAGCACGACTAGCGGGGGCACAGATACGCAGTATTTT. It specifies CAISTTSGGTDTQYF.

The chain combines TRBV7-6 with TRBJ2-5; the D is unclear. Germline V CDR1 and CDR2: SGHVS, FNYEAQ. V gave up 1 base and J gave up 7 bases, with 7 bases separating them. CDR3 length: 12 amino acids. CDR3 nucleotides: TGTGCCAGCAGCTTAGACAAGGGGACCCAGTACTTC. It is translated as CASSLDKGTQYF.

This chain links TRBV21-1 with TRBJ1-5; TRBD1 is taken as the D call from the table, unchecked against the DNA. TRBV21-1 is given as a pseudogene. The CDR3 loop spans 15 amino acids. The CDR3 DNA follows: TGTGCCAGCAGCAACCAGGGGACAGGGCTTCAGCCCCAGCATTTT. Protein: CASSNQGTGLQPQHF.

The chain couples TRBV19 to TRBJ1-2, with TRBD1 matching 7 bases. Germline lookup yields CDR1 LNHDA and CDR2 SQIVND (reference sequence). V dropped 5 bases and J dropped 1; count of bases not matched to a gene: 10. The CDR3 has 16 residues. DNA for the CDR3: TGTGCCAGTAGTGCGACGACAGGGAAGAATAACTATGGCTACACCTTC. Translation gives CASSATTGKNNYGYTF.

This chain uses TRBV7-3 with TRBJ2-5; 9 bases fit TRBD2. Germline lookup yields CDR1 SGHTA and CDR2 FQGTGA. V was pared by 2 bases and J by 5 bases, with 6 bases of the junction left unmatched. This CDR3 comprises 15 residues. CDR3 DNA sequence: TGTGCCAGCAGCTTAGCGGGAGGGCCCGAGGAGACCCAGTACTTC. Residues: CASSLAGGPEETQYF.

This clone has only one observation. V gene TRBV19 combines with J gene TRBJ2-7; possibly TRBD1 for D (6 bases). Per the germline V gene, CDR1 is LNHDA and CDR2 is SQIVND (reference sequence). The germline V and J ends were trimmed by 3 bases and 8 bases, with 17 bases remaining between them. This CDR3 comprises 14 residues. CDR3 bases: TGTGCCAGTAGTATTATGCCACCAAGGGGGAAGCAGTACTTC. Protein product: CASSIMPPRGKQYF.

This sequence joins TRBV11-2 and TRBJ2-5; D not resolved. Looked up from germline, CDR1 is SGHAT and CDR2 is FQNNGV. The V end lost 1 base, the J end lost 4 bases, and 7 bases lay between the germline ends. The length of the CDR3 is 13 residues. CDR3 amino acids: CASSLGLAETQYF. The CDR3 DNA reads as TGTGCCAGCAGCTTAGGTTTGGCAGAGACCCAGTACTTC.

By frequency in the sample, this clone is large. V usage is TRBV2 and J usage is TRBJ1-5, with 8 nucleotides matching TRBD1. Germline CDR1 and CDR2: SNHLY and FYNNEI. With 8 bases clipped from V and 3 bases from J, the junction kept 9 bases outside the gene matches. The CDR3 totals 15 residues. This chain's CDR3 is CASELETGVNQPQHF. The DNA for the CDR3 is TGTGCCAGCGAACTCGAGACAGGGGTCAATCAGCCCCAGCATTTT.

The rearrangement uses TRBV5-1 and TRBJ2-6; TRBD2 agrees at 13 bases. Germline V gene sequence: CDR1 SGHRS, CDR2 YFSETQ. The CDR3 loop spans 18 amino acids. J was trimmed by 0 bases and V by 3 bases; bases with no gene match: 3. The CDR3 here is CASSWGLAGLSGANVLTF. For the CDR3, the DNA is TGCGCCAGCAGCTGGGGACTAGCGGGGCTCTCTGGGGCCAACGTCCTGACTTTC.

This rearrangement joins TRBV9 to TRBJ2-7; D gene ambiguous. V lost 0 bases and J lost 7, with 11 bases in between. The CDR3 sequence is 13 residues long. Per germline, CDR1 SGDLS and CDR2 YYNGEE. This chain's CDR3 is CASSVDAGLEQYF. As DNA, the CDR3 is TGTGCCAGCAGCGTAGACGCAGGCCTGGAGCAGTACTTC.

The CDR3 protein is CASSLGGQETQYF. As DNA, the CDR3 is TGTGCCAGCAGTTTAGGGGGTCAAGAGACCCAGTACTTC. The chain uses TRBV12-3 or TRBV12-4 and TRBJ2-5; D is ambiguous. The CDR3 length is 13 residues. V lost 1 base and J 2 bases, leaving 5 bases between the germline ends.

The chain employs TRBV4-1 and TRBJ2-1, with D unresolved. V was cut by 0 bases and J by 4 bases, with 13 bases left in between. The CDR3 is 16 residues long. The germline V gene has CDR1 MGHRA and CDR2 YSYEKL. CDR3 DNA: TGCGCCAGCAGCCAAGAACCGGTTCGTGCTTACAATGAGCAGTTCTTC. It is translated as CASSQEPVRAYNEQFF.

The chain has TRBV10-3 and TRBJ1-6, with a possible D match to TRBD1 (5 bases). This CDR3 region has 14 residues. The germline V gene has CDR1 ENHRY and CDR2 SYGVKD. The V gene lost 10 bases and the J gene lost 1 base, with 11 bases spanning the gap. The CDR3 sequence is CATGGGSYNSPLHF. The CDR3 coding sequence is TGTGCCACCGGGGGGGGTTCCTATAATTCACCCCTCCACTTT.

This clone was seen once. This rearrangement joins TRBV7-8 to TRBJ1-4; a possible D gene is TRBD1 (5 bases). There are 15 residues in the CDR3. CDR1 and CDR2 (germline): SGHVS, FQNEAQ. Trimming pared 3 bases from V and 3 bases from J, leaving 11 bases between. The CDR3 DNA is TGTGCCAGCAGCTTGGTAGGACACGCTAATGAAAAACTGTTTTTT. Protein product: CASSLVGHANEKLFF.

The chain carries TRBV2 and TRBJ1-1; 7 bases fit TRBD1. Germline V lookup: CDR1 SNHLY, CDR2 FYNNEI. The J segment lost 6 bases and the V segment lost 9 bases, leaving 7 bases of the junction unmatched. The CDR3 extends over 12 amino acids. DNA of the CDR3: TGTGCCAGGGGACAGCCAGACGCTGAAGCTTTCTTT. This translates into CARGQPDAEAFF.

This rearrangement joins TRBV30 to TRBJ1-6; D is uncertain. The CDR3 consists of 13 residues. Germline CDR1 reads GTSNPN; CDR2 reads SVGIG (reference sequence). V lost 3 bases and J 8 bases, leaving 11 bases between the germline ends. CDR3 sequence reads: CAWSPGGHSPLHF. For the CDR3, the DNA is TGTGCCTGGAGCCCTGGAGGTCATTCACCCCTCCACTTT. The full variable domain, rest sourced from reference TRBV30 and TRBJ1-6, is SQTIHQWPATLVQPVGSPLSLECTVEGTSNPNLYWYRQAAGRGLQLLFYSVGIGQISSEVPQNLSASRPQDRQFILSSKKLLLSDSGFYLCAWSPGGHSPLHFGNGTRLTVT.

The chain employs TRBV7-9 and TRBJ2-5; TRBD2 matches 14 bases. This CDR3 comprises 16 residues. Germline loops: CDR1 SEHNR, CDR2 FQNEAQ (reference sequence). Trimming at V came to 5 bases and at J to 5 bases, leaving 7 bases not matched to a gene. The CDR3 sequence is CASSPGTSGRWETQYF. In nucleotides, the CDR3 is TGTGCCAGCAGCCCTGGGACTAGCGGGAGATGGGAGACCCAGTACTTC.

The rearrangement links TRBV11-3 to TRBJ2-1; D might be TRBD1 (6 bases). V was clipped by 8 bases and J by 6 bases, with 17 bases between them. The germline V gene has CDR1 SGHNT and CDR2 YENEEA. This CDR3 contains 14 residues. CDR3: CASAPSWGRNEQFF. The CDR3 DNA is TGTGCCAGCGCCCCAAGCTGGGGGCGCAATGAGCAGTTCTTC.